A single sample is the source of the 6 T cell receptor beta chains below, sequenced in a study of CD4+ T cells in melanoma (dated 2022 in TCRdb). The library was obtained by the immunoSEQ multiplex PCR assay. Entries here come from immuneACCESS through TCRdb and include only in-frame sequences with V and J called. Some clones fail to appear in such tables; in the studies checked, an unresolved V gene covers under half of the shortfall, and the cause of the remainder is unknown. The sample profile shows approximately 14,000 clones; 65% to 85% of them were found once. The top ten constitute 5.5% to 8% of the sample. Sample: cells from a culture (not recorded whether cultured in vitro). The receptors stem from a human donor with melanoma.

This rearrangement joins TRBV7-8 to TRBJ2-7; D tentatively fits TRBD1 or TRBD2 (5 bases each). Germline-derived CDR1 and CDR2 are SGHVS and FQNEAQ. V was trimmed by 1 base and J by 4 bases, leaving 14 bases between them. The CDR3 consists of 15 residues. The CDR3 DNA reads as TGTGCCAGCAGCTTAGGTGTTGGGACGGGTTACGAGCAGTACTTC. Protein sequence: CASSLGVGTGYEQYF.

The chain has TRBV6-1 and TRBJ1-3; D gene uncertain. V was shortened by 7 bases and J by 0 bases, with 13 bases between the two germline ends. CDR1 and CDR2 from the germline V gene are MNHNS and SASEGT. The CDR3 length is 15 residues. The DNA for the CDR3 is TGTGCCAGCACCCTGATCCCAACCTCTGGAAACACCATATATTTT. This translates into CASTLIPTSGNTIYF.

V and J are TRBV11-2 and TRBJ1-3; D is possibly TRBD1 (6 bases). Germline-derived CDR1 and CDR2 are SGHAT and FQNNGV. The CDR3 is made up of 16 amino acids. Trimming removed 1 base from V and 2 bases from J, with 12 bases in between. The CDR3 protein is CASSLGRRTAGNTIYF. The CDR3 DNA follows: TGTGCCAGCAGCTTAGGTCGACGGACAGCTGGAAACACCATATATTTT.

This CDR3 reads CASSLGSGLAQKLFF. DNA of the CDR3: TGTGCCAGCAGCTTGGGTTCGGGATTGGCGCAAAAACTGTTTTTT. The chain couples TRBV5-6 to TRBJ1-4; D remains ambiguous. This CDR3 has 15 residues. Trimming stripped 0 bases from V and 9 bases from J, with 15 bases between. Germline V gives CDR1 SGHDT, CDR2 YYEEEE.

In its sample, this clone was seen a few times. The chain uses TRBV27 and TRBJ2-7; tentatively, D is TRBD1 (6 bases). Trimming took 2 bases from V and 4 from J, leaving 24 bases between them. Germline CDR1 is MNHEY and CDR2 is SMNVEV (reference sequence). The CDR3 has 18 residues. CDR3 nucleotide sequence: TGTGCCAGCAGTTTAAGACCCCCAGGGGTTTATTTCGCTTACGAGCAGTACTTC. This encodes CASSLRPPGVYFAYEQYF.

The chain recombines TRBV12-5 with TRBJ1-1; perhaps TRBD1 as D (6 bases). Trimming shortened V by 2 bases and J by 1 base, and 17 bases separated the two germline ends. Germline V gene lookup returns CDR1 LGHNT and CDR2 FRNRAP. The CDR3 sequence is 17 residues long. CDR3 residues: CASGLTLGGGRNTEAFF. The CDR3 DNA reads as TGTGCTAGTGGTTTGACCCTGGGGGGCGGGAGGAACACTGAAGCTTTCTTT.